The T cell receptor beta chain under discussion was sequenced for a study of response to subunit inactivated influenza vaccine listed by TCRdb under 2018. For the wider study: To follow how T cells responded to a trivalent subunit inactivated influenza vaccine, the researchers relied on deep quantitative profiling of the T cell receptor repertoire.

Concerning this clonotype itself: The antigen this receptor binds is unknown. No base-level quality is on record; no much larger clone is a single base apart.

CDR1 and CDR2 are drawn from the germline V gene (reference sequence): DFQATT, SNEGSKA. The CDR3 runs 13 amino acids, cysteine and phenylalanine included. Only CDR3 DNA remains: 39 bases, in frame from the first base. V loses 4 bases of germline sequence and J loses 0 bases, and the interval between the two ends is 8 bases. Summary of the overall study and its limitations: The authors proposed that each seasonal influenza vaccination may bring in only a limited number of new T cells.

The protocol used for the library was RT-PCR. The instrument was an Illumina HiSeq 2500. TCRdb trimmed the raw reads at Q25, called clones with MiXCR and kept productive beta chains. Identical CDR3 proteins give one entry, which carries the most common genes and DNA. Counted in this sample were about 530,000 distinct CDR3 sequences; approximately 12% of them appeared once. The ten largest clonotypes hold approximately 10% of the sample. Sequencing was performed on PBMCs from blood, taken on the day of vaccination. This receptor chain uses TRBV20-1 and TRBJ2-3, with the D gene call left open. This receptor was taken from a man between 45 and 60 years old who received an inactivated influenza vaccine. Donor details come from another sample of the same person, matched by shared clones. The base sequence is TGCAGTGCTAATCCCCCGAGCACAGATACGCAGTATTTT. Its translation is CSANPPSTDTQYF.